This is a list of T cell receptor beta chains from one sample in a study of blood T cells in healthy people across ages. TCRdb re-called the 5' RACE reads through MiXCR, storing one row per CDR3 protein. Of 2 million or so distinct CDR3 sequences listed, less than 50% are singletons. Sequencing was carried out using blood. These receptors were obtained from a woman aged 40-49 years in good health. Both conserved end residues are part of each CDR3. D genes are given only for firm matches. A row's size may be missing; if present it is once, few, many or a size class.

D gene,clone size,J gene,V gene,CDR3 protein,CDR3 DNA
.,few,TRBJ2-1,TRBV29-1,CSVEALKGVANNEQFF,TGCAGCGTTGAAGCTCTTAAGGGGGTCGCGAACAATGAGCAGTTCTTC
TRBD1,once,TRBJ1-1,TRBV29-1,CSGGQARTEAFF,TGCAGCGGTGGACAGGCGAGGACTGAAGCTTTCTTT
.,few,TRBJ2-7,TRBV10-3,CAISESGSSRADEQYF,TGTGCCATCAGTGAGTCGGGTTCTAGCAGGGCGGACGAGCAGTACTTT
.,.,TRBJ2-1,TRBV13,CASSHHPGRGDNEQFF,TGTGCCAGCAGCCACCACCCGGGCAGGGGGGACAATGAGCAGTTCTTC
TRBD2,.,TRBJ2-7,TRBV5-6,CASSLWLAGGDYEQYF,TGTGCCAGCAGCTTGTGGCTAGCGGGGGGCGACTACGAGCAGTACTTC
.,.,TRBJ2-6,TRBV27,CASSSPGRISGANVLTF,TGTGCCAGCAGTTCACCGGGACGAATCTCTGGGGCCAACGTCCTGACTTTC
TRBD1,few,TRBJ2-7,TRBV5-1,CASSLERTGAVFSYEQYF,TGCGCCAGCAGCTTGGAGCGGACAGGGGCCGTTTTCTCCTACGAGCAGTACTTC
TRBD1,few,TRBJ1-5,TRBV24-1,CATSDLSNRGDNQPQHF,TGTGCCACCAGTGATCTTTCGAACAGGGGGGACAATCAGCCCCAGCATTTT
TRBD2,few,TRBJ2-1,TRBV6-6,CASSPPGTRITEQFF,TGTGCCAGCAGTCCACCCGGGACTAGAATCACTGAGCAGTTCTTC
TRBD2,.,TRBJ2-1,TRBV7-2,CASTLLAGGGQFF,TGTGCCAGCACCCTACTAGCGGGGGGCGGGCAGTTCTTC
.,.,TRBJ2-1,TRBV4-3,CASSQDVQYTDEQFF,TGCGCCAGCAGCCAAGATGTCCAATACACCGATGAGCAGTTCTTC